One sample yielded the 8 T cell receptor beta chains listed below, sequenced in a study of shared clonotypes between healthy human individuals. The protocol was immunoSEQ multiplex PCR, while the TCRdb copy is restricted to in-frame clones and leaves out a portion. The sample lists about 2 million clones; roughly 94% were seen once. The sequencing input was naive CD4+ T cells sorted from blood. Documented subset: CD45RA+ positively selected. The receptors originated from a man aged 18 to 30 in good health.

The chain employs TRBV5-1 and TRBJ2-5; 8 bases align to TRBD1. There are 14 residues in the CDR3. Looked up from germline, CDR1 is SGHRS and CDR2 is YFSETQ. V lost 5 bases and J lost 2; bases outside the gene matches: 5. In nucleotides, the CDR3 is TGCGCCAGCAGTATACAGGGGGGTCAAGAGACCCAGTACTTC. This codes for CASSIQGGQETQYF.

A single count supports this clone. The CDR3 DNA reads TGTGCCAGCAGTATGAAGGGACAGGGGCCGAACACTGAAGCTTTCTTT. Encoded protein: CASSMKGQGPNTEAFF. The chain combines TRBV25-1 with TRBJ1-1; 10 bases are a match to TRBD1. Germline trimming cut 5 bases from V and 1 base from J; bases unmatched to any gene: 7. CDR1 and CDR2 from the germline V gene are MGHDK and SYGVNS. This CDR3 has 16 amino acids. Looking up the rest from reference TRBV25-1 and TRBJ1-1 gives the full variable domain: EADIYQTPRYLVIGTGKKITLECSQTMGHDKMYWYQQDPGMELHLIHYSYGVNSTEKGDLSSESTVSRIRTEHFPLTLESARPSHTSQYLCASSMKGQGPNTEAFFGQGTRLTVV.

The V call is TRBV4-1, the J call TRBJ2-7, with D uncertain. CDR1 and CDR2 (germline): MGHRA, YSYEKL. V was pared by 0 bases and J by 1 base, with 10 bases between. The CDR3 is 15 residues long. CDR3 in DNA: TGCGCCAGCAGCCAAGAGATGTTGGGGTCCTACGAGCAGTACTTC. This translates into CASSQEMLGSYEQYF.

The chain couples TRBV12-5 to TRBJ1-1; maybe TRBD1 (6 bases). Per the germline V gene, CDR1 is LGHNT and CDR2 is FRNRAP. The CDR3 is made up of 16 amino acids. V dropped 2 bases and J dropped 4 bases, with 17 bases sitting between them. For the CDR3, the DNA is TGTGCTAGTGGTTTGTTCCGGGACACCCCCTTCACTGAAGCTTTCTTT. It specifies CASGLFRDTPFTEAFF.

The rearrangement uses TRBV18 and TRBJ1-2, with D possibly TRBD1 on 6 matching bases. Between the trimmed V and J ends, which lost 2 bases and 7 bases, there was a span of 11 bases. Germline CDR1 and CDR2: KGHSH and LQKENI. The CDR3 extends over 13 amino acids. For the CDR3, the DNA is TGTGCCAGCTCACCATCAGGGGAAGGTGGCTACACCTTC. It codes for CASSPSGEGGYTF.

The chain combines TRBV5-3 with TRBJ2-3; a possible D gene is TRBD1 (6 bases). TRBV5-3 is given ORF status, its function remaining uncertain. V was trimmed by 0 bases and J by 7 bases, leaving 18 bases between them. The CDR3 consists of 16 residues. The CDR3 region is CARSLESGALHHTQYF. The DNA for the CDR3 is TGTGCCAGAAGCTTGGAATCAGGGGCCCTTCATCATACGCAGTATTTT.

The chain joins TRBV7-6 to TRBJ1-4, with D perhaps TRBD1 (5 bases). This CDR3 spans 17 amino acids. V lost 5 bases and J 8 bases, leaving 24 bases between the germline ends. Looked up from germline, CDR1 is SGHVS and CDR2 is FNYEAQ. This chain's CDR3 is CASSISSGRGDEEKLFF. As DNA, the CDR3 is TGTGCCAGCAGCATCAGTTCGGGAAGGGGCGACGAGGAAAAACTGTTTTTT.

The V gene is TRBV7-9, the J gene TRBJ2-7, with a possible D match to TRBD1 (5 bases). Trimming shortened V by 1 base and J by 2 bases, and 12 bases separated the two germline ends. The germline gives CDR1 SEHNR, CDR2 FQNEAQ (reference sequence). The CDR3 has 15 amino acids. CDR3: CASSLGQGIAYEQYF. Written as DNA, the CDR3 is TGTGCCAGCAGCTTAGGTCAGGGAATAGCCTACGAGCAGTACTTC. Full variable domain (outside the CDR3, taken from reference TRBV7-9 and TRBJ2-7): DTGVSQNPRHKITKRGQNVTFRCDPISEHNRLYWYRQTLGQGPEFLTYFQNEAQLEKSRLLSDRFSAERPKGSFSTLEIQRTEQGDSAMYLCASSLGQGIAYEQYFGPGTRLTVT.